This is a list of T cell receptor beta chains from one sample in a study of T-cell memory formation after mild COVID-19. Using its own MiXCR run on the 5' RACE reads, TCRdb lists one record per CDR3 protein. The sample lists around 500,000 distinct CDR3 sequences; approximately 18% were seen once. Sequencing was done on a sample of PBMCs or a T cell subset sorted from them (not recorded which). The source of these receptors is an adult woman who had mild COVID-19 (a few samples of this study predate the infection). Cell type and time point are not known. Both conserved end residues are part of each CDR3. Fields, in order: V gene, J gene, D gene, clone size, CDR3 protein, CDR3 DNA. A D gene is named only where the DNA matches it firmly. Clone sizes are given selectively: once, few, many, or a class where the clone is expanded.

v_call: TRBV18
j_call: TRBJ2-3
d_call: .
clone_size: .
cdr3_aa: CASSRLGPPTDTQYF
cdr3_nt: TGTGCCAGCTCACGCCTAGGCCCCCCGACAGATACGCAGTATTTT

v_call: TRBV19
j_call: TRBJ1-6
d_call: TRBD1
clone_size: .
cdr3_aa: CASSRTGGKSYSPLHF
cdr3_nt: TGTGCCAGTAGTCGAACAGGGGGGAAATCATATTCACCCCTCCACTTT

v_call: TRBV3-1
j_call: TRBJ2-3
d_call: TRBD2
clone_size: few
cdr3_aa: CASSQELAGVRGTDTQYF
cdr3_nt: TGTGCCAGCAGCCAAGAACTAGCGGGAGTGCGCGGCACAGATACGCAGTATTTT

v_call: TRBV24-1
j_call: TRBJ2-1
d_call: TRBD1
clone_size: few
cdr3_aa: CATSDLGTAATYNEQFF
cdr3_nt: TGTGCCACCAGTGATTTGGGGACAGCCGCGACCTACAATGAGCAGTTCTTC

v_call: TRBV11-2
j_call: TRBJ1-1
d_call: TRBD1
clone_size: few
cdr3_aa: CASSLDGDRGQTEAFF
cdr3_nt: TGTGCCAGCAGCTTAGACGGGGACAGGGGGCAAACTGAAGCTTTCTTT

v_call: TRBV29-1
j_call: TRBJ2-1
d_call: TRBD2
clone_size: .
cdr3_aa: CSVDLSGGANTYNEQFF
cdr3_nt: TGCAGCGTTGATCTTAGCGGGGGTGCTAACACCTACAATGAGCAGTTCTTC

v_call: TRBV12-3/TRBV12-4
j_call: TRBJ2-3
d_call: TRBD2
clone_size: .
cdr3_aa: CASTRAGGGTDTQYF
cdr3_nt: TGTGCCAGCACCCGAGCGGGGGGAGGCACAGATACGCAGTATTTT

v_call: TRBV5-6
j_call: TRBJ2-3
d_call: TRBD2
clone_size: few
cdr3_aa: CASSLRTSGRVDTQYF
cdr3_nt: TGTGCCAGCAGCTTGAGGACTAGCGGGAGGGTAGATACGCAGTATTTT

v_call: TRBV7-9
j_call: TRBJ2-3
d_call: .
clone_size: few
cdr3_aa: CASSPRLNTDTQYF
cdr3_nt: TGTGCCAGCAGCCCGAGACTTAACACAGATACGCAGTATTTT

v_call: TRBV15
j_call: TRBJ2-3
d_call: .
clone_size: .
cdr3_aa: CATSTGIVRDTQYF
cdr3_nt: TGTGCCACCAGCACCGGGATAGTGAGGGATACGCAGTATTTT

v_call: TRBV9
j_call: TRBJ1-3
d_call: .
clone_size: .
cdr3_aa: CASSDRDSGSGNTIYF
cdr3_nt: TGTGCCAGCAGCGACCGGGACTCTGGCTCTGGAAACACCATATATTTT

v_call: TRBV6-5
j_call: TRBJ2-7
d_call: TRBD1
clone_size: .
cdr3_aa: CASSYSTGEVYEQYF
cdr3_nt: TGTGCCAGCAGTTACTCGACAGGGGAAGTCTACGAGCAGTACTTC

v_call: TRBV2
j_call: TRBJ2-3
d_call: .
clone_size: once
cdr3_aa: CASRQTEPQYF
cdr3_nt: TGTGCCAGCAGACAGACAGAACCGCAGTATTTT

v_call: TRBV6-5
j_call: TRBJ2-3
d_call: .
clone_size: .
cdr3_aa: CASSYRRAPDTQYF
cdr3_nt: TGTGCCAGCAGTTACAGAAGGGCTCCAGATACGCAGTATTTT

v_call: TRBV24-1
j_call: TRBJ1-2
d_call: .
clone_size: .
cdr3_aa: CATSDFGSHYTF
cdr3_nt: TGTGCCACCAGTGATTTTGGGAGTCACTACACCTTC

v_call: TRBV7-3
j_call: TRBJ2-7
d_call: .
clone_size: .
cdr3_aa: CASSLGPGETYEQYF
cdr3_nt: TGTGCCAGCAGCTTAGGGCCGGGGGAGACCTACGAGCAGTACTTC

v_call: TRBV20-1
j_call: TRBJ1-5
d_call: TRBD1
clone_size: .
cdr3_aa: CSARPGGVNQPQHF
cdr3_nt: TGCAGTGCTAGACCAGGGGGAGTCAATCAGCCCCAGCATTTT

v_call: TRBV18
j_call: TRBJ1-1
d_call: TRBD1
clone_size: .
cdr3_aa: CASSLQGAVTEAFF
cdr3_nt: TGTGCCAGCTCACTTCAGGGGGCTGTCACTGAAGCTTTCTTT

v_call: TRBV5-1
j_call: TRBJ2-7
d_call: .
clone_size: .
cdr3_aa: CASSSGQTMSYEQYF
cdr3_nt: TGCGCCAGCAGCTCCGGACAGACCATGTCCTACGAGCAGTACTTC

v_call: TRBV5-1
j_call: TRBJ2-7
d_call: .
clone_size: few
cdr3_aa: CASSLAEVWLPYEQYF
cdr3_nt: TGCGCCAGCAGCTTGGCCGAGGTATGGCTCCCCTACGAGCAGTACTTC

v_call: TRBV10-3
j_call: TRBJ1-3
d_call: .
clone_size: few
cdr3_aa: CSITREPGNTIYF
cdr3_nt: TGTTCCATCACGAGGGAGCCTGGAAACACCATATATTTT

v_call: TRBV11-2
j_call: TRBJ2-2
d_call: .
clone_size: .
cdr3_aa: CASSPAGSYTGELFF
cdr3_nt: TGTGCCAGCAGCCCGGCCGGGAGTTACACCGGGGAGCTGTTTTTT

v_call: TRBV4-2
j_call: TRBJ2-7
d_call: .
clone_size: few
cdr3_aa: CASSHKGVNEQYF
cdr3_nt: TGTGCCAGCAGCCACAAGGGGGTTAACGAGCAGTACTTC

v_call: TRBV7-8
j_call: TRBJ1-1
d_call: .
clone_size: few
cdr3_aa: CASSPLGGMRTEAFF
cdr3_nt: TGTGCCAGCAGCCCCCTAGGGGGGATGCGCACTGAAGCTTTCTTT

v_call: TRBV11-2
j_call: TRBJ2-5
d_call: .
clone_size: few
cdr3_aa: CASSLDSRIRETQYF
cdr3_nt: TGTGCCAGCAGCTTAGATTCGAGGATCAGGGAGACCCAGTACTTC

v_call: TRBV4-3
j_call: TRBJ2-1
d_call: TRBD2
clone_size: few
cdr3_aa: CASSQLGLAGNNEQFF
cdr3_nt: TGCGCCAGCAGCCAACTCGGACTAGCTGGGAACAATGAGCAGTTCTTC

v_call: TRBV9
j_call: TRBJ2-1
d_call: .
clone_size: .
cdr3_aa: CASSVGGGAQSYNEQFF
cdr3_nt: TGTGCCAGCAGCGTAGGAGGGGGGGCGCAGTCCTACAATGAGCAGTTCTTC

v_call: TRBV19
j_call: TRBJ2-2
d_call: TRBD1
clone_size: .
cdr3_aa: CASTPLAGTGRTGELFF
cdr3_nt: TGTGCCAGTACTCCATTGGCCGGGACAGGGCGCACCGGGGAGCTGTTTTTT

v_call: TRBV4-1
j_call: TRBJ1-6
d_call: .
clone_size: .
cdr3_aa: CASSQDRGLRNSPLHF
cdr3_nt: TGCGCCAGCAGCCAAGATCGGGGGCTCCGGAATTCACCCCTCCACTTT

v_call: TRBV10-3
j_call: TRBJ1-2
d_call: .
clone_size: .
cdr3_aa: CAINKDGPSSNYGYTF
cdr3_nt: TGTGCCATCAATAAGGACGGACCTTCTTCTAACTATGGCTACACCTTC

v_call: TRBV20-1
j_call: TRBJ1-1
d_call: TRBD1
clone_size: .
cdr3_aa: CSAPGQGGSEAFF
cdr3_nt: TGCAGTGCACCGGGACAGGGAGGGTCTGAAGCTTTCTTT

v_call: TRBV9
j_call: TRBJ1-1
d_call: .
clone_size: few
cdr3_aa: CASSVGIAGTGTEAFF
cdr3_nt: TGTGCCAGCAGCGTCGGGATTGCGGGGACGGGCACTGAAGCTTTCTTT

v_call: TRBV15
j_call: TRBJ1-6
d_call: .
clone_size: .
cdr3_aa: CATSRDRVGSPLHF
cdr3_nt: TGTGCCACCAGCAGAGATAGGGTTGGGTCACCCCTCCACTTT

v_call: TRBV20-1
j_call: TRBJ1-2
d_call: TRBD1
clone_size: .
cdr3_aa: CSATVGTGGGGYTF
cdr3_nt: TGCAGTGCCACGGTCGGGACAGGGGGAGGCGGCTACACCTTC

v_call: TRBV4-2
j_call: TRBJ2-3
d_call: .
clone_size: few
cdr3_aa: CASSQEGGGASTDTQYF
cdr3_nt: TGTGCCAGCAGCCAAGAAGGAGGGGGGGCTAGCACAGATACGCAGTATTTT

v_call: TRBV9
j_call: TRBJ2-7
d_call: TRBD2
clone_size: few
cdr3_aa: CASSVDGGGWNEQYF
cdr3_nt: TGTGCCAGCAGCGTAGATGGCGGGGGGTGGAACGAGCAGTACTTC

v_call: TRBV5-1
j_call: TRBJ1-2
d_call: .
clone_size: few
cdr3_aa: CASSYRTGTPNYGYTF
cdr3_nt: TGCGCCAGCAGTTATCGGACCGGGACACCTAACTATGGCTACACCTTC

v_call: TRBV7-9
j_call: TRBJ1-5
d_call: TRBD1
clone_size: few
cdr3_aa: CASSFRPNTTGQGAHQPQHF
cdr3_nt: TGTGCCAGCAGCTTCCGACCAAACACGACTGGACAGGGTGCGCATCAGCCCCAGCATTTT

v_call: TRBV20-1
j_call: TRBJ1-1
d_call: .
clone_size: few
cdr3_aa: CSARVLEPSGHLMVNTEAFF
cdr3_nt: TGCAGTGCTAGAGTTTTGGAACCCTCGGGACATTTAATGGTGAACACTGAAGCTTTCTTT

v_call: TRBV10-3
j_call: TRBJ2-1
d_call: TRBD2
clone_size: few
cdr3_aa: CAISGISASGDSYNEQFF
cdr3_nt: TGTGCCATCAGTGGTATTTCGGCGAGCGGGGATTCCTACAATGAGCAGTTCTTC

v_call: TRBV20-1
j_call: TRBJ1-2
d_call: .
clone_size: .
cdr3_aa: CSASPPKGEGYTF
cdr3_nt: TGCAGTGCTAGTCCCCCAAAGGGGGAAGGCTACACCTTC

v_call: TRBV5-4
j_call: TRBJ2-2
d_call: .
clone_size: few
cdr3_aa: CASSFGQTTNTGELFF
cdr3_nt: TGTGCCAGCAGCTTCGGACAGACGACGAACACCGGGGAGCTGTTTTTT

v_call: TRBV5-5
j_call: TRBJ1-5
d_call: .
clone_size: .
cdr3_aa: CASSLIPFNQPQHF
cdr3_nt: TGTGCCAGCAGCTTGATACCTTTCAATCAGCCCCAGCATTTT

v_call: TRBV27
j_call: TRBJ2-3
d_call: TRBD2
clone_size: few
cdr3_aa: CARGVAGGDTQYF
cdr3_nt: TGTGCCAGAGGGGTAGCGGGAGGAGATACGCAGTATTTT

v_call: TRBV20-1
j_call: TRBJ1-5
d_call: .
clone_size: .
cdr3_aa: CSASISRGNQPQHF
cdr3_nt: TGCAGTGCTAGTATCAGTAGGGGCAATCAGCCCCAGCATTTT

v_call: TRBV9
j_call: TRBJ2-1
d_call: .
clone_size: few
cdr3_aa: CASSMSPGGDPPDEQFF
cdr3_nt: TGTGCCAGCAGCATGAGCCCCGGGGGAGACCCCCCCGATGAGCAGTTCTTC

v_call: TRBV5-1
j_call: TRBJ2-3
d_call: .
clone_size: few
cdr3_aa: CATGPGPGTQYF
cdr3_nt: TGCGCCACCGGACCGGGGCCAGGTACGCAGTATTTT

v_call: TRBV6-2/TRBV6-3
j_call: TRBJ2-1
d_call: TRBD2
clone_size: .
cdr3_aa: CASTEGLAYNEQFF
cdr3_nt: TGTGCCAGCACCGAGGGACTAGCGTACAATGAGCAGTTCTTC

v_call: TRBV6-5
j_call: TRBJ1-3
d_call: TRBD1
clone_size: .
cdr3_aa: CASTLPGTGSGNTIYF
cdr3_nt: TGTGCCAGCACCCTACCGGGGACAGGCTCTGGAAACACCATATATTTT

v_call: TRBV4-2
j_call: TRBJ1-1
d_call: .
clone_size: .
cdr3_aa: CASSQELSGNTEAFF
cdr3_nt: TGTGCCAGCAGCCAAGAATTGTCGGGGAACACTGAAGCTTTCTTT

v_call: TRBV12-3/TRBV12-4
j_call: TRBJ2-1
d_call: TRBD2
clone_size: .
cdr3_aa: CASSRTSGGDHEQFF
cdr3_nt: TGTGCCAGCAGTCGTACTAGCGGGGGGGATCATGAGCAGTTCTTC

v_call: TRBV12-3/TRBV12-4
j_call: TRBJ2-5
d_call: .
clone_size: few
cdr3_aa: CASSSRLGGETQYF
cdr3_nt: TGTGCCAGCAGTTCACGACTAGGGGGGGAGACCCAGTACTTC

v_call: TRBV19
j_call: TRBJ1-6
d_call: .
clone_size: .
cdr3_aa: CASSIGGVFTPLHF
cdr3_nt: TGTGCCAGTAGTATCGGGGGCGTCTTTACACCCCTCCACTTT

v_call: TRBV20-1
j_call: TRBJ2-7
d_call: .
clone_size: few
cdr3_aa: CSAKPGAYEQYF
cdr3_nt: TGCAGTGCAAAGCCGGGGGCCTACGAGCAGTACTTC

v_call: TRBV5-1
j_call: TRBJ2-3
d_call: .
clone_size: few
cdr3_aa: CASSLAPSGLSTDTQYF
cdr3_nt: TGCGCCAGCAGCTTGGCCCCCAGCGGGCTGAGCACAGATACGCAGTATTTT

v_call: TRBV5-1
j_call: TRBJ2-7
d_call: TRBD2
clone_size: few
cdr3_aa: CASSLTSGTHEQYF
cdr3_nt: TGCGCCAGCAGCTTGACTAGCGGGACCCACGAGCAGTACTTC

v_call: TRBV30
j_call: TRBJ2-1
d_call: TRBD2
clone_size: many
cdr3_aa: CAWSSSGGELRSYNEQFF
cdr3_nt: TGTGCCTGGAGTAGTAGCGGGGGGGAGTTGAGGTCCTACAATGAGCAGTTCTTC

v_call: TRBV3-1
j_call: TRBJ1-3
d_call: .
clone_size: once
cdr3_aa: CASSQARNSGNTIYF
cdr3_nt: TGTGCCAGCAGCCAAGCCAGGAACTCTGGAAACACCATATATTTT

v_call: TRBV5-5
j_call: TRBJ2-7
d_call: TRBD1
clone_size: few
cdr3_aa: CASSLSGGFAYEQYF
cdr3_nt: TGTGCCAGCAGCTTGTCAGGGGGCTTCGCCTACGAGCAGTACTTC

v_call: TRBV27
j_call: TRBJ1-5
d_call: .
clone_size: few
cdr3_aa: CASSPWAGRQPQHF
cdr3_nt: TGTGCCAGCAGTCCTTGGGCAGGGCGGCAGCCCCAGCATTTT